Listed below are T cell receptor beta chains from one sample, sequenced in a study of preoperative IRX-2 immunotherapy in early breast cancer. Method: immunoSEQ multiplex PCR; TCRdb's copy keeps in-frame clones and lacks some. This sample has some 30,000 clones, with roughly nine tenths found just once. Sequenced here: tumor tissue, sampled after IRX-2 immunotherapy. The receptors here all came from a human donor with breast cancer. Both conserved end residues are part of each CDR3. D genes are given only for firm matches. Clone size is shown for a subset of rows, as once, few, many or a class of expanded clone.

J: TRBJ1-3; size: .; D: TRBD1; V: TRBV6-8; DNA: TGTGCCAGCAGCTTCCCGGGACAGGGGACGACCTCTGGAAACACCATATATTTT; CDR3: CASSFPGQGTTSGNTIYF
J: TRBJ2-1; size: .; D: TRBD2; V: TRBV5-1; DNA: TGCGCCAGCAGCTTGGTAAGACTAGCGGGGGAATCCTACAATGAGCAGTTCTTC; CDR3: CASSLVRLAGESYNEQFF
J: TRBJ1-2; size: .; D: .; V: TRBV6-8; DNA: TGTGCCATTTCAGGGTTTGACTATGGCTACACCTTC; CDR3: CAISGFDYGYTF
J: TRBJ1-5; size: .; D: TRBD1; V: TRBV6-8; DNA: TGTGCCAGCAGTACGTCCGGGACAGGTAACAATCAGCCCCAGCATTTT; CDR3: CASSTSGTGNNQPQHF
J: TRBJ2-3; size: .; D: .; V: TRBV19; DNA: TGTGCCAGTAGTAGGACTTCCAGGAGCGGAACTAGCACAGATACGCAGTATTTT; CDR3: CASSRTSRSGTSTDTQYF
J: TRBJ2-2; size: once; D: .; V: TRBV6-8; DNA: TGTGCCAGCAGTTTAATGCAGGGGCTAAACACCGGGGAGCTGTTTTTT; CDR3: CASSLMQGLNTGELFF
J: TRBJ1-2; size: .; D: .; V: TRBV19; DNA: TGTGCCAGTAGTATTCCCCCTAACGGCTACACCTTC; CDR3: CASSIPPNGYTF
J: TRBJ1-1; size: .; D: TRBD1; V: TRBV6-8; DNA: TGTGCCACCGCAGACAGGGTGAACGCTGAAGCTTTCTTT; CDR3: CATADRVNAEAFF
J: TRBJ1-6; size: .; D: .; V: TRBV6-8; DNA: TGTGCCAGCAGTAGGACCCAGGGTGCTACTTCACCCCTCCACTTT; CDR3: CASSRTQGATSPLHF
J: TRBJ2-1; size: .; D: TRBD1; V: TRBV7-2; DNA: TGTGCCAGCAGCCCACACCTCCGAGGGGGCAGCGAGCAGTTCTTC; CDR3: CASSPHLRGGSEQFF
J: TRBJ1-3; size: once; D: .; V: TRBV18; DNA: TGTGCCAGCTCAGACGTGGGAAACACCATATATTTT; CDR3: CASSDVGNTIYF
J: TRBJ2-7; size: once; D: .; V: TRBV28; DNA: TGTGCCAGCAGTACACAATCCTACGAGCAGTACTTC; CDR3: CASSTQSYEQYF
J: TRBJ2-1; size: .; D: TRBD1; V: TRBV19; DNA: TGTGCCAGTAGGCAGGGGGCGGCAGGGGTTTATGAGCAGTTCTTC; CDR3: CASRQGAAGVYEQFF
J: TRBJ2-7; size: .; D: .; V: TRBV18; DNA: TGTGCCAGCTCACCTCGGGGTCTCGAGCAGTACTTC; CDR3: CASSPRGLEQYF
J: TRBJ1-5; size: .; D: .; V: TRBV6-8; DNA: TGTGCCAGCAGTTACGGGGGCAGTCAGCCCCAGCATTTT; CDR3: CASSYGGSQPQHF
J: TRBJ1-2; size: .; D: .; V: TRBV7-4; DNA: TGTGCCAGCAGCTTACTGGGGGCTTCAGGCTACACCTTC; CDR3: CASSLLGASGYTF
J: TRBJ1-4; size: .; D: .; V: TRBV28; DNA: TGTGCCAGCAGTTTTGGGCAGGGAATTGAAAAACTGTTTTTT; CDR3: CASSFGQGIEKLFF
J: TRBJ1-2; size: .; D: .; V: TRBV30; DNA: TGTGCCTGGAGTCGGGGGGTGAACTATGGCTACACCTTC; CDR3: CAWSRGVNYGYTF
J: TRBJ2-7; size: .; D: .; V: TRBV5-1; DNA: TGCGCCAGCAGCTTGGTGGTTGGACTTGGAGCCTACGAGCAGTACTTC; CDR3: CASSLVVGLGAYEQYF
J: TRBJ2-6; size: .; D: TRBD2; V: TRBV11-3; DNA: TGTGCCAGCAGCTTAAAGGCTAGCGGGAGCTCTGGGGCCAACGTCCTGACTTTC; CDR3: CASSLKASGSSGANVLTF
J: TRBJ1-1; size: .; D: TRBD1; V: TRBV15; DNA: TGTGCCACCAGCAGACGTGGGACAGGGAACACTGAAGCTTTCTTT; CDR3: CATSRRGTGNTEAFF
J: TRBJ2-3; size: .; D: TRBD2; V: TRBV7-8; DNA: TGTGCCAGCAGCGGGCGGGGGGGCAAAGATACGCAGTATTTT; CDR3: CASSGRGGKDTQYF
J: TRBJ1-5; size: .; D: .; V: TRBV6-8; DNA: TGTGCCAGCAAGATAGATTCAAATCAGCCCCAGCATTTT; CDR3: CASKIDSNQPQHF
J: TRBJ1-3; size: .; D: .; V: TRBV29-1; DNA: TGCAGCGTCTCAGCCTCTGGAAACACCATATATTTT; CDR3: CSVSASGNTIYF
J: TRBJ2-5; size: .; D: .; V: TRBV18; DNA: TGTGCCAGCTCACCAGGACTTCAAGAGACCCAGTACTTC; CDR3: CASSPGLQETQYF
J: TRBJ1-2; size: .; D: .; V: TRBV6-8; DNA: TGTGCCAGCAGCCGCGACAGGAGCTATGGCTACACCTTC; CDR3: CASSRDRSYGYTF
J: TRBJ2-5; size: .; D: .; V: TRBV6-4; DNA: TGTGCCAGCAGTCATCGGACGGTACAAGAGACCCAGTACTTC; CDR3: CASSHRTVQETQYF
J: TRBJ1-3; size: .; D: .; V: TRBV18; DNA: TGTGCCAGCTCACCACAGACCAGCGTTAGCTCTGGAAACACCATATATTTT; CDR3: CASSPQTSVSSGNTIYF
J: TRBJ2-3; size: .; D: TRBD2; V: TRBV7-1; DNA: TGTGCCAGCAGCCCCCGGGGGGCAGATACGCAGTATTTT; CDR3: CASSPRGADTQYF
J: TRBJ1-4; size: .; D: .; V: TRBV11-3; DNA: TGTGCCAGCAGCGCAATAAATTCCGACAGCGAAAAACTGTTTTTT; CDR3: CASSAINSDSEKLFF
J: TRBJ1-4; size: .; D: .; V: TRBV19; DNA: TGTGCCAGTAGTCCTGGGACGGCAACTAATGAAAAACTGTTTTTT; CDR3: CASSPGTATNEKLFF
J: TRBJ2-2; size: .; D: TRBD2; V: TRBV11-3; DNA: TGTGCCAGCAGCCCTAGGGGTACTAGCGGGAGGCGGGAGCTGTTTTTT; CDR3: CASSPRGTSGRRELFF
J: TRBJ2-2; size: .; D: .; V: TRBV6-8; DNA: TGTGCCATCATGGACCGATTGAACACCGGGGAGCTGTTTTTT; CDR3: CAIMDRLNTGELFF
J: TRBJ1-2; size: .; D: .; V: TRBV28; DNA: TGTGCCAGCAGTCTGGTAAGGCTGCGGTATGGCTACACCTTC; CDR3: CASSLVRLRYGYTF
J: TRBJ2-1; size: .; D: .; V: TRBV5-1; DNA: TGCGCCAGCAGCTTGGAACAGGGAGTCCCCTACAATGAGCAGTTCTTC; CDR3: CASSLEQGVPYNEQFF
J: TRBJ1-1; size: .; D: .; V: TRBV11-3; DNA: TGTGCCAGCAGCCCACGACAGGATTTAATGAACACTGAAGCTTTCTTT; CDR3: CASSPRQDLMNTEAFF
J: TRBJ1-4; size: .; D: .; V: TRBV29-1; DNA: TGCAGCGTTGAAGATTCCACGTTGGCCGGAAAACTGTTTTTT; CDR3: CSVEDSTLAGKLFF
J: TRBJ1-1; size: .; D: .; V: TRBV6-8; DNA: TGTGCCAGCAGTTTCGGGTTTTGGGGGTTCCCCACTGAAGCTTTCTTT; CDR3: CASSFGFWGFPTEAFF
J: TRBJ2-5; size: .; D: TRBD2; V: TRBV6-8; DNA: TGTGCCATCAGGGGGACTAGCGGGGGCCAAGAGACCCAGTACTTC; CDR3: CAIRGTSGGQETQYF
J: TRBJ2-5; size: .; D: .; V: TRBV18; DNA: TGTGCCAGCTCACCCTTCAAAGAGACCCAGTACTTC; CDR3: CASSPFKETQYF
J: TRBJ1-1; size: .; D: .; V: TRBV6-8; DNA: TGTGCCAGCAGGGACGCTTCGGAGGGCGCTGAAGCTTTCTTT; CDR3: CASRDASEGAEAFF
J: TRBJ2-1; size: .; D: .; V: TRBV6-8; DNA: TGTGCCAGCAGTACAGGGCCTGGCTTACACAATGAGCAGTTCTTC; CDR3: CASSTGPGLHNEQFF